A selection of T cell receptor beta chains follows, all from one sample in a study of cytotoxic CD8 clonotypes in ibrutinib-treated CLL. Profiling relied on immunoSEQ multiplex PCR, and the TCRdb table lists in-frame clones only, not all of them. The sample shows around 40,000 clones, 71% of them seen only once. The specimen comprised PBMCs, sampled at disease progression, from a patient treated with ibrutinib. The receptor source for this set is a human donor with chronic lymphocytic leukemia. CDR3s include the opening cysteine and the closing phenylalanine or tryptophan. The D gene is left open where the match is weak. The size field is filled for only some rows; it gives once, few, many or a size class.

cdr3_length clone_size j_call d_call v_call cdr3_nt cdr3_aa
15 - TRBJ1-5 - TRBV7-9 TGTGCCAGCAGTTTCGGCGGGGGCAACAATCAGCCCCAGCATTTT CASSFGGGNNQPQHF
13 - TRBJ2-7 - TRBV19 TGTGCCAGTAGTTCCTCCCTTGGTTACGAGCAGTACTTC CASSSSLGYEQYF
14 - TRBJ2-3 - TRBV10-1 TGCGCCAGCAGTGTCGGGAGAATCACAGATACGCAGTATTTT CASSVGRITDTQYF
14 - TRBJ2-2 - TRBV6-6 TGTGCCAGCAGTTACGGGCTAGAAGCCGGGGAGCTGTTTTTT CASSYGLEAGELFF
15 - TRBJ2-1 - TRBV27 TGTGCCAGCAGTTTATCGATTGAGGGATGGGGTGAGCAGTTCTTC CASSLSIEGWGEQFF
13 medium-sized TRBJ1-2 TRBD1 TRBV27 TGTGCCAGCACCATGGACAGGGGGCAGGGCTACACCTTC CASTMDRGQGYTF
12 - TRBJ1-5 - TRBV7-9 TGTGCCAGCAGTTTAGAGAATCAGCCCCAGCATTTT CASSLENQPQHF
17 once TRBJ2-2 TRBD2 TRBV2 TGTGCCAGCAGTCCCGGGGGGGGCAGGGCGAACACCGGGGAGCTGTTTTTT CASSPGGGRANTGELFF
18 few TRBJ2-1 - TRBV19 TGTGCCAGTAGTATAGTCCATAGCCGCGAGGGGCTCTACAATGAGCAGTTCTTC CASSIVHSREGLYNEQFF
13 few TRBJ1-2 - TRBV19 TGTGCCAGTAGTCCACAGGGATTCTATGGCTACACCTTC CASSPQGFYGYTF